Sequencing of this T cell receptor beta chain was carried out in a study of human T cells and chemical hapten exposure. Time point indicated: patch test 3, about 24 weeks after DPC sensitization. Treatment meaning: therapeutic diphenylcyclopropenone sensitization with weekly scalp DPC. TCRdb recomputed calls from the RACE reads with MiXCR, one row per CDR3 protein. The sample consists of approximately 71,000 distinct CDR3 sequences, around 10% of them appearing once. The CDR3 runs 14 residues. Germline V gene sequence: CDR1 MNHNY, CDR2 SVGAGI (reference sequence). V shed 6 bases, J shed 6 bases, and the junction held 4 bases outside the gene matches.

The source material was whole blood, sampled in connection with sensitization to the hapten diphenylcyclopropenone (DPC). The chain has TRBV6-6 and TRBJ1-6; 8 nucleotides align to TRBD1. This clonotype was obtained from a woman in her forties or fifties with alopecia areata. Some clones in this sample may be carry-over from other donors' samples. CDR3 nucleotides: TGTGCCAGCAGCCAGACAGGGGCTAATTCACCCCTCCACTTT. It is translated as CASSQTGANSPLHF.